One sample yielded the 27 T cell receptor beta chains listed below, sequenced in a study of blood T cell repertoires in COVID-19. Libraries were prepared by immunoSEQ multiplex PCR; TCRdb keeps only in-frame clonotypes and omits some of them. Seen here are 300,000 to 350,000 clones, approximately 89% observed once, and the top ten hold 3.5% to 4%. The sequenced material came from peripheral blood. All receptors come from a woman aged 60 to 75 with COVID-19, enrolled during active disease.

Concerning this clone: Germline is not matched at one junction end, which may reflect a read error. DNA of the CDR3: TGTGCCACCCTATTCCCCCACCGGGGAGCTGTTTTT. It is translated as CATLFPHRGAVF. This chain connects TRBV6-5 to TRBJ2-2; TRBD2 is a possible D gene (5 bases). The length of the CDR3 is 12 residues. Germline CDR1 and CDR2: MNHEY and SVGAGI.

The chain employs TRBV27 and TRBJ1-1, with a weak D call TRBD1 (6 bases). CDR3 length equals 16 residues. V lost 1 base to trimming and J lost 5 bases, with 17 bases between them. The germline CDR1 and CDR2 sequences are MNHEY and SMNVEV (reference sequence). The CDR3 is CASSLYRSGRGTEAFF. In nucleotides, the CDR3 is TGTGCCAGCAGTTTATATAGGAGTGGGAGGGGGACTGAAGCTTTCTTT.

Note on this clone: A much more abundant neighbour one base away suggests this may be a read error. The V call is TRBV5-6, the J call TRBJ2-7; 11 nucleotides line up with TRBD2. J was trimmed by 2 bases and V by 2 bases; bases with no gene match: 0. Germline V gene sequence: CDR1 SGHDT, CDR2 YYEEEE. CDR3 size: 14 residues. CDR3: CASSLLAGAYEQYF. CDR3 in DNA: TGTGCCAGCAGCTTACTAGCGGGGGCCTACGAGCAGTACTTC.

This clone was counted only a few times. CDR3 nucleotide sequence: TGTGCCAGCCGTACGGGCCGGGGGGAATCCTACGAGCAGTACTTC. It specifies CASRTGRGESYEQYF. V gene TRBV6-5 combines with J gene TRBJ2-7, with TRBD2 matching 7 bases. The junction had 11 bases not matched to a gene; V was cut back by 8 bases and J by 1 base. The CDR3 runs to 15 residues. CDR1 is MNHEY and CDR2 is SVGAGI in the germline V gene.

This sequence joins TRBV2 and TRBJ2-5, with D possibly TRBD1 on 5 matching bases. This CDR3 contains 14 residues. V was pared by 6 bases and J by 5 bases, with 16 bases between. Germline V gene data show CDR1 as SNHLY and CDR2 as FYNNEI. The DNA for the CDR3 is TGTGCCAGCAGCCCGTCCTCGACAGCGGAGACCCAGTACTTC. This sequence encodes CASSPSSTAETQYF.

The chain carries TRBV28 and TRBJ2-7, with TRBD1 matching 8 bases. Per the germline V gene, CDR1 is MDHEN and CDR2 is SYDVKM. There are 15 residues in the CDR3. Trimming at V came to 4 bases and at J to 1 base, leaving 6 bases not matched to a gene. CDR3 loop: CASSSGTGQSYEQYF. The CDR3, as DNA: TGTGCCAGCAGTTCCGGGACAGGCCAGTCCTACGAGCAGTACTTC.

The chain uses TRBV19 and TRBJ1-6; D is possibly TRBD1 (6 bases). Trimming shortened V by 4 bases and J by 10 bases, and 14 bases separated the two germline ends. Germline V CDR1 and CDR2: LNHDA, SQIVND (reference sequence). The CDR3 totals 14 residues. The CDR3 loop reads CASSSELQGSPLHF. CDR3 DNA sequence: TGTGCCAGTAGTAGCGAGCTTCAGGGGTCACCCCTCCACTTT.

The chain uses TRBV30 and TRBJ1-1, with TRBD1 as a possible D gene (6 bases). Germline CDR1 is GTSNPN and CDR2 is SVGIG (reference sequence). V lost 3 bases and J 1 base, leaving 18 bases between the germline ends. The CDR3 loop spans 16 amino acids. For the CDR3, the DNA is TGTGCCTGGAGCCCCTGGGCCAGGGGATGGAACACTGAAGCTTTCTTT. It translates to CAWSPWARGWNTEAFF. Full variable domain (remainder filled in from reference TRBV30 and TRBJ1-1): SQTIHQWPATLVQPVGSPLSLECTVEGTSNPNLYWYRQAAGRGLQLLFYSVGIGQISSEVPQNLSASRPQDRQFILSSKKLLLSDSGFYLCAWSPWARGWNTEAFFGQGTRLTVV.

In the case of this clone: One end of the junction does not line up with germline, which may come from a read error. The CDR3 region is CASSAQGTGEQYF. The DNA of the CDR3 is TGTGCTAGCAGCGCACAGGGAACCGGCGAGCAGTACTTC. J is TRBJ2-7 and V is TRBV7-7; D is perhaps TRBD1 (6 bases). CDR1 and CDR2 from the germline V gene are SSHAT and FNYEAQ (reference sequence). The CDR3 contains 13 residues. Supplemented by reference TRBV7-7 and TRBJ2-7, the full variable domain reads GAGVSQSPRYKVTKRGQDVTLRCDPISSHATLYWYQQALGQGPEFLTYFNYEAQPDKSGLPSDRFSAERPEGSISTLTIQRTEQRDSAMYRCASSAQGTGEQYFGPGTRLTVT.

This rearrangement joins TRBV6-5 to TRBJ2-7; the D is unclear. Trimming stripped 0 bases from V and 6 bases from J, with 12 bases between. The CDR3 has 14 amino acids. CDR1 is MNHEY, CDR2 SVGAGI, per germline. DNA for the CDR3: TGTGCCAGCAGTTACTCACCCTCTAGGTCCGAGCAGTACTTC. This codes for CASSYSPSRSEQYF.

The chain couples TRBV11-3 to TRBJ2-7; D perhaps matches TRBD2 (7 bases). CDR1 and CDR2 from the germline V gene are SGHNT and YENEEA. V was trimmed by 5 bases and J by 6 bases, leaving 23 bases between them. This CDR3 contains 16 residues. The CDR3 coding sequence is TGTGCCAGCAGCCCATCGATGGGGGGGGCCCTCGGCGAGCAGTACTTC. Its translation is CASSPSMGGALGEQYF.

This clone was seen once. V and J are TRBV7-3 and TRBJ1-2; TRBD1 agrees at 10 bases. Germline V CDR1 and CDR2: SGHTA, FQGTGA. V was clipped by 5 bases and J by 8 bases; unmatched bases: 11. The CDR3 runs 15 residues. CDR3 residues: CASSPATGGSYGYTF. In DNA form, the CDR3 reads TGTGCCAGCAGCCCTGCGACAGGGGGCTCATACGGCTACACCTTC.

The chain has TRBV5-1 and TRBJ1-2; D is unclear. In germline, CDR1 is SGHRS, CDR2 YFSETQ. The CDR3 sequence is 14 residues long. The V end lost 4 bases, the J end lost 0 bases, and 10 bases lay between the germline ends. CDR3 residues: CASSPIRANYGYTF. DNA for the CDR3: TGCGCCAGCAGCCCCATTCGGGCTAACTATGGCTACACCTTC.

The chain combines TRBV5-1 with TRBJ2-5; 10 nucleotides line up with TRBD2. Germline assignment: CDR1 SGHRS and CDR2 YFSETQ. The CDR3 contains 18 residues. V dropped 0 bases and J dropped 1; count of bases not matched to a gene: 9. The CDR3 sequence is CASSLVASGGVLQETQYF. The DNA of the CDR3 is TGCGCCAGCAGCTTGGTGGCTAGCGGGGGAGTTCTCCAAGAGACCCAGTACTTC.

The chain couples TRBV25-1 to TRBJ2-7; possibly TRBD1 for D (6 bases). Germline CDR1 is MGHDK and CDR2 is SYGVNS. With 3 bases removed from V and 2 bases from J, the gap between germline ends came to 11 bases. This CDR3 contains 14 residues. In nucleotides, the CDR3 is TGTGCCAGCAGTGACTTACAGGGTCCCTACGAGCAGTACTTC. It encodes CASSDLQGPYEQYF.

V usage is TRBV18 and J usage is TRBJ1-3; the match to TRBD1 covers 7 bases. The V and J ends lost 0 bases and 0 bases, in that order; junction bases with no gene match: 5. The germline V gene has CDR1 KGHSH and CDR2 LQKENI. The CDR3 sequence is 17 residues long. CDR3 region: CASSPPGQPISGNTIYF. The CDR3 bases are TGTGCCAGCTCACCACCGGGACAGCCAATCTCTGGAAACACCATATATTTT.

The chain combines TRBV10-3 with TRBJ1-2, with D perhaps matching TRBD1 (6 bases). The germline V and J ends were trimmed by 3 bases and 6 bases, with 8 bases remaining between them. The germline CDR1 and CDR2 sequences are ENHRY and SYGVKD. CDR3 length: 12 amino acids. CDR3 sequence (DNA): TGTGCCATCAGTGATTCAGGGGATGGCTACACCTTC. Its protein product is CAISDSGDGYTF.

V and J are TRBV5-6 and TRBJ1-6, with 11 nucleotides matching TRBD1. This CDR3 is built from 14 residues. Germline CDR1 and CDR2: SGHDT and YYEEEE. The junction had 4 bases not matched to a gene; V was cut back by 5 bases and J by 9 bases. The CDR3 here is CASSPGTGGSPLHF. The DNA of the CDR3 is TGTGCCAGCAGTCCCGGGACAGGGGGTTCACCCCTCCACTTT.

This clone was seen a handful of times. The sample has other DNA sequences that encode this CDR3 too. The V call is TRBV5-1, the J call TRBJ1-1; D ambiguous. From germline, CDR1 is SGHRS and CDR2 YFSETQ. V gave up 1 base and J gave up 1 base, with 5 bases separating them. There are 13 residues in the CDR3. CDR3 protein: CASSLSENTEAFF. CDR3 sequence (DNA): TGCGCCAGCAGCTTGTCAGAGAACACTGAAGCTTTCTTT.

The V call is TRBV11-2, the J call TRBJ1-2; the D is unclear. V lost 1 base to trimming and J lost 4 bases, with 10 bases between them. Germline CDR1 and CDR2: SGHAT and FQNNGV. This CDR3 has 14 amino acids. CDR3 sequence (DNA): TGTGCCAGCAGCTTAGTTCAGGCAGGCTATGGCTACACCTTC. It translates to CASSLVQAGYGYTF.

The gene calls are TRBV5-1 and TRBJ2-3; TRBD1 might be the D (7 bases). Germline-derived CDR1 and CDR2 are SGHRS and YFSETQ. V lost 4 bases, J lost 3 bases, and 18 bases lay in between. The CDR3 is 16 amino acids. The CDR3 is CASSPGDSFYTDTQYF. The CDR3 nucleotides are TGCGCCAGCAGCCCGGGGGACAGTTTCTATACAGATACGCAGTATTTT. Together with reference TRBV5-1 and TRBJ2-3, the CDR3 gives the full variable domain: KAGVTQTPRYLIKTRGQQVTLSCSPISGHRSVSWYQQTPGQGLQFLFEYFSETQRNKGNFPGRFSGRQFSNSRSEMNVSTLELGDSALYLCASSPGDSFYTDTQYFGPGTRLTVL.

This clone was observed a few times. This sequence joins TRBV5-5 and TRBJ1-1; D is perhaps TRBD1 (6 bases). Germline-derived CDR1 and CDR2 are SGHKS and YYEKEE (reference sequence). The CDR3 runs to 13 residues. The germline V and J ends were trimmed by 4 bases and 7 bases, with 14 bases remaining between them. CDR3 loop: CASSSTGINEAFF. In DNA, the CDR3 is TGTGCCAGCAGCAGTACAGGGATAAATGAAGCTTTCTTT.

The genes are TRBV12-3 or TRBV12-4 and TRBJ1-5; TRBD1 might be the D (6 bases). Trimming took off 3 bases at V and 8 bases at J, with 11 bases between the two ends. This CDR3 is 13 amino acids long. The CDR3: CASSLWGRKPQHF. The CDR3 DNA is TGTGCCAGCAGTTTGTGGGGGCGGAAGCCCCAGCATTTT.

V is TRBV3-1 (or the pseudogene TRBV3-2) and J is TRBJ2-3; 9 nucleotides agree with TRBD2. Germline CDR1 and CDR2: LGHDT and YNNKEL (reference sequence). V shed 2 bases and J 0 bases; nucleotides not matched to a gene: 6. This CDR3 has 17 residues. CDR3 nucleotide sequence: TGTGCCAGCAGCCAACTGCAGCTAGCGGGGAGCACAGATACGCAGTATTTT. Its translation: CASSQLQLAGSTDTQYF.

The chain combines TRBV19 with TRBJ2-5, with TRBD2 identical over 9 bases. This CDR3 has 14 residues. Per the germline V gene, CDR1 is LNHDA and CDR2 is SQIVND (reference sequence). With V trimmed by 7 bases and J by 9 bases, 12 bases remained unmatched. The CDR3 spells CASKRTSVGGPQYF. In nucleotides, the CDR3 is TGTGCCAGTAAGCGGACTAGCGTTGGGGGGCCCCAGTACTTC.

Written as DNA, the CDR3 is TGTGCCCTGGGGGGGGGCCCGGCCTACAATGAGCAGTTCTTC. Encoded protein: CALGGGPAYNEQFF. The chain uses TRBV28 and TRBJ2-1; maybe TRBD2 (7 bases). Trimming took 11 bases from V and 2 from J, leaving 16 bases between them. CDR1 is MDHEN, CDR2 SYDVKM, per germline. The CDR3 is 14 amino acids. Supplemented by reference TRBV28 and TRBJ2-1, the full variable domain reads DVKVTQSSRYLVKRTGEKVFLECVQDMDHENMFWYRQDPGLGLRLIYFSYDVKMKEKGDIPEGYSVSREKKERFSLILESASTNQTSMYLCALGGGPAYNEQFFGPGTRLTVL.

This clone was recorded once. The chain recombines TRBV19 with TRBJ2-3; perhaps TRBD1 as D (6 bases). The germline V gene has CDR1 LNHDA and CDR2 SQIVND (reference sequence). The CDR3 length is 19 residues. The V gene lost 3 bases and the J gene lost 7 bases, with 29 bases spanning the gap. This CDR3 reads CASSIIDRGYDRFLNTQYF. DNA for the CDR3: TGTGCCAGTAGTATTATTGATAGGGGCTATGACAGGTTTTTGAATACGCAGTATTTT.